This T cell receptor (beta chain) appears in the sequencing data of a study of cytomegalovirus exposure and HLA in healthy donors. For this clone: What it binds is not known. This same CDR3 is encoded by further DNA sequences in the sample.

PCR used 60 Vbeta primers and 13 Jbeta primers. Per the study methods: The authors later counted roughly 87 million unique TCR beta chains, some 12 million of them shared. Only in-frame clones appear in the TCRdb table, and some are missing; sequencing was by immunoSEQ multiplex PCR. Clonal size and the V and J genes are those of that table, whereas D and trimming came from the DNA. The sample lists approximately 67,000 clones, 65% to 70% occurring once. Whole-study findings and limits: In a later analysis, most CMV-associated TCR beta chains appeared HLA-restricted.

V was clipped by 2 bases and J by 0 bases; unmatched bases: 1. The CDR3 consists of 14 residues. Germline V gene lookup returns CDR1 PRHDT and CDR2 FYEKMQ (reference sequence). Sequencing used PBMCs. The receptor was isolated from a woman aged 25-40 years in good health and CMV-seronegative. V usage is TRBV13 and J usage is TRBJ2-7; 7 bases are shared with TRBD2. Written as DNA, the CDR3 is TGTGCCAGCAGCTTACCGGGGGGCTCCTACGAGCAGTACTTC. It specifies CASSLPGGSYEQYF.